This T cell receptor beta chain was obtained from a study of T cells after posttransplantation cyclophosphamide. Produced via immunoSEQ multiplex PCR; TCRdb's table is partial and in-frame only. The table lists 20,000 to 25,000 clones, with no singletons. This clone was detected many times. This CDR3 is 15 amino acids long. Germline values: CDR1 LNHDA, CDR2 SQIVND (reference sequence). With V trimmed by 5 bases and J by 4 bases, 10 bases remained unmatched. The clonotype was recovered from a woman in her fifties or sixties in good health, CMV-negative, and a related stem cell transplant donor. This sequence joins TRBV19 and TRBJ2-7, with TRBD1 identical over 8 bases. The specimen was PBMCs. Here the CDR3 reads CASSLGQGVSYEQYF. The CDR3 DNA sequence: TGTGCCAGTAGTTTAGGACAGGGTGTCTCATACGAGCAGTACTTC. Variable domain in full (rest from reference TRBV19 and TRBJ2-7): DGGITQSPKYLFRKEGQNVTLSCEQNLNHDAMYWYRQDPGQGLRLIYYSQIVNDFQKGDIAEGYSVSREKKESFPLTVTSAQKNPTAFYLCASSLGQGVSYEQYFGPGTRLTVT.